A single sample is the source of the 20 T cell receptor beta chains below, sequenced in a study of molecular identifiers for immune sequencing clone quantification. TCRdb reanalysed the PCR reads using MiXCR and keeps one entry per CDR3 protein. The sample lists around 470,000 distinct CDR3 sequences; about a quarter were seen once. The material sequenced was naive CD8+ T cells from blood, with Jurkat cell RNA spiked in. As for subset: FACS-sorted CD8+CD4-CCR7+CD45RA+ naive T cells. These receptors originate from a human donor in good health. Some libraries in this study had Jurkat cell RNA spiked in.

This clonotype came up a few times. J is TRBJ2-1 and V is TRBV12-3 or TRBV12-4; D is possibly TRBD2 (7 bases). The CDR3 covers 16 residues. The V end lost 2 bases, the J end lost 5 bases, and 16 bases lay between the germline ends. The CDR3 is CASSLQVSGGHNEQFF. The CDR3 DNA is TGTGCCAGCAGTTTACAAGTTTCGGGGGGCCACAATGAGCAGTTCTTC.

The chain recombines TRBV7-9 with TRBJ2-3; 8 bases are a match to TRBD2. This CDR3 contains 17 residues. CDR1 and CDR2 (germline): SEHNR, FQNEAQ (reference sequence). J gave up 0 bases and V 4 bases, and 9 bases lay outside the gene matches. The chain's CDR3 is CASSSNRGGQSTDTQYF. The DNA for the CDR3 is TGTGCCAGCAGCTCCAATCGGGGGGGCCAGAGCACAGATACGCAGTATTTT.

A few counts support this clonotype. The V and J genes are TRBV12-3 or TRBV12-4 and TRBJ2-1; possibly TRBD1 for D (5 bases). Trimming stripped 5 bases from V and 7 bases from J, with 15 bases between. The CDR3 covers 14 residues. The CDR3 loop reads CASSPRVFFNEQFF. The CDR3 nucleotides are TGTGCCAGCAGTCCCAGGGTCTTCTTTAATGAGCAGTTCTTC.

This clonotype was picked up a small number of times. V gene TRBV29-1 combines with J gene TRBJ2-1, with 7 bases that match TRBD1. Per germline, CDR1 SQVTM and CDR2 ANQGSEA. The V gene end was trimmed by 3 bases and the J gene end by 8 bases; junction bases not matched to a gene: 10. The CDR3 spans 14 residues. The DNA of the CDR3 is TGCAGCGTTGATTACAGACAGGGAGACCATGAGCAGTTCTTC. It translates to CSVDYRQGDHEQFF.

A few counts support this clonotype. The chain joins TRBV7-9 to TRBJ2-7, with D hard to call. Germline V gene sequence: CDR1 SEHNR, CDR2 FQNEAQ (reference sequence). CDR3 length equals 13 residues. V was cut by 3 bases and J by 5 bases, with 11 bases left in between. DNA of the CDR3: TGTGCCAGCAGCTTGCTAGGAAAAGACGAGCAGTACTTC. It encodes CASSLLGKDEQYF.

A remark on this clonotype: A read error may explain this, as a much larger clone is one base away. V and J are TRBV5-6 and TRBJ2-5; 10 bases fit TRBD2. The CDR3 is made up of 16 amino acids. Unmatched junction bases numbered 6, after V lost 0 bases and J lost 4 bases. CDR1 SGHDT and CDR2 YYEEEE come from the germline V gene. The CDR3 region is CASSLVWTSGLETQYF. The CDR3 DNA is TGTGCCAGCAGCTTGGTTTGGACTAGCGGACTAGAGACCCAGTACTTC.

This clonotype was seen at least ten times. Here the CDR3 reads CASSWTGSGDSGANVLTF. Written as DNA, the CDR3 is TGTGCCAGCAGTTGGACAGGGAGTGGGGACTCTGGGGCCAACGTCCTGACTTTC. The chain combines TRBV13 with TRBJ2-6; 8 nucleotides agree with TRBD1. Unmatched junction bases numbered 10, after V lost 6 bases and J lost 0 bases. Germline V gene data show CDR1 as PRHDT and CDR2 as FYEKMQ (reference sequence). The CDR3 loop spans 18 amino acids.

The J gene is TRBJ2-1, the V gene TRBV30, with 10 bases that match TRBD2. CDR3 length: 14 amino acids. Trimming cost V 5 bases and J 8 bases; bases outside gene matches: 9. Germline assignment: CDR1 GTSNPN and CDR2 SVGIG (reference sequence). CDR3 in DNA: TGTGCCTGGTGGAAAGCGGGGGGGCTTGATGAGCAGTTCTTC. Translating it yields CAWWKAGGLDEQFF.

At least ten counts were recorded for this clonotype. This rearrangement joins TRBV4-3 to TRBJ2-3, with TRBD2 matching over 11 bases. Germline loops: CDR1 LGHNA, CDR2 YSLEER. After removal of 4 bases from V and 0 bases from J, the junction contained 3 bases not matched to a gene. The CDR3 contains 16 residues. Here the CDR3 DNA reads TGCGCCAGCAGCCGAACTAGCGGGGGAAGCACAGATACGCAGTATTTT. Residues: CASSRTSGGSTDTQYF.

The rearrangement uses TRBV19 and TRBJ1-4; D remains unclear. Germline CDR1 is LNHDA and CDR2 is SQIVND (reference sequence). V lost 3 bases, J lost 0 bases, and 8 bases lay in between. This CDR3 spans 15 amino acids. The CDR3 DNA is TGTGCCAGTAGTATCAGTACGGCAACTAATGAAAAACTGTTTTTT. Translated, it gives CASSISTATNEKLFF.

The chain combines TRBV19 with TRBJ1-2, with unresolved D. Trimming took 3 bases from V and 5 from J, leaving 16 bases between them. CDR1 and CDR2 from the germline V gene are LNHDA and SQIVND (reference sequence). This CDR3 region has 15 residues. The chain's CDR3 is CASSMEAEVGYGYTF. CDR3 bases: TGTGCCAGTAGTATGGAGGCAGAAGTTGGATATGGCTACACCTTC.

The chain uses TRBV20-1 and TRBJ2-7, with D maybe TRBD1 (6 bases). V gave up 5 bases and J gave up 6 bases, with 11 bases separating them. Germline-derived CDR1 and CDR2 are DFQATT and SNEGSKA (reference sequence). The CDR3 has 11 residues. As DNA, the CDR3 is TGCAGTGCTCTCAGGGGACCCGAGCAGTACTTC. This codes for CSALRGPEQYF.

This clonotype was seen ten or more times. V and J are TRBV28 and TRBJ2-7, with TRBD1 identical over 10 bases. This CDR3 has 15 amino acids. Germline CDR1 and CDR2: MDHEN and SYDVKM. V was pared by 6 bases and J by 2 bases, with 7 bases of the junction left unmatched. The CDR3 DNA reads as TGTGCCAGCAGGCCCGGGACAGGGGTTGCCTACGAGCAGTACTTC. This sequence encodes CASRPGTGVAYEQYF.

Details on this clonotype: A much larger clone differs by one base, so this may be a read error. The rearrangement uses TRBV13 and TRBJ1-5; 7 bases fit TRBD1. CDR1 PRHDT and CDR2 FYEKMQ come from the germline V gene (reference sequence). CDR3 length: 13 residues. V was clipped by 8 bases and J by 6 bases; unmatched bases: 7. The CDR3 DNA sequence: TGTGCCAGCGGCACAGGGGAGGGTCAGCCCCAGCATTTT. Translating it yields CASGTGEGQPQHF.

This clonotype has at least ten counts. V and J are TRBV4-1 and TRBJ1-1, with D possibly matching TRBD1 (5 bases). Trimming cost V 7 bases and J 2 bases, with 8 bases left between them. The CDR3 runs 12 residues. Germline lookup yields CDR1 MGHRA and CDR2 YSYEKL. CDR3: CASTDINTEAFF. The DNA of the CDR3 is TGCGCCAGCACGGACATCAACACTGAAGCTTTCTTT.

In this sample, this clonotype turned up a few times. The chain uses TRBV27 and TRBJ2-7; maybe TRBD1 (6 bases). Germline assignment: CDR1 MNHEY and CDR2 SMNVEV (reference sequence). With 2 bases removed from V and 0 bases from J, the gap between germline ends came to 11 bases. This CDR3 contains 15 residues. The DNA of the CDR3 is TGTGCCAGCAGTTTAACAGGGTGGTCCTCCTACGAGCAGTACTTC. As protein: CASSLTGWSSYEQYF.

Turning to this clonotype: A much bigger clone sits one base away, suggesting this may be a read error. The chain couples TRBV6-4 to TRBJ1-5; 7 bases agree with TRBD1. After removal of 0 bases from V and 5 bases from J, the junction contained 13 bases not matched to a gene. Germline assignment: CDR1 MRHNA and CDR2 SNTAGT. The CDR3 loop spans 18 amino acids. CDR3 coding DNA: TGTGCCAGCAGTGACTCTTACGGCTTGACAGGGCAACATCAGCCCCAGCATTTT. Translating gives CASSDSYGLTGQHQPQHF.

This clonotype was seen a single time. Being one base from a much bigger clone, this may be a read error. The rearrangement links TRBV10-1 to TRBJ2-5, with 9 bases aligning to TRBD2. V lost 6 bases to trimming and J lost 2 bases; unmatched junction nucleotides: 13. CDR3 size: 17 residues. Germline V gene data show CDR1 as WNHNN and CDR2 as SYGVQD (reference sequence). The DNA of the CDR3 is TGCGCCAGCAGCCCCGGAAGCCTAGCGGGGACGCAAGAGACCCAGTACTTC. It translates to CASSPGSLAGTQETQYF.

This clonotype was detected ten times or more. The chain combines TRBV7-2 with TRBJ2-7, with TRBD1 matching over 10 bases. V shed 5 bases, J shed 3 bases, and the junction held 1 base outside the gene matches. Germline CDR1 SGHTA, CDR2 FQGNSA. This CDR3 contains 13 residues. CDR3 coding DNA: TGTGCCAGCAGCGGGGACAGGGGCTACGAGCAGTACTTC. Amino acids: CASSGDRGYEQYF.

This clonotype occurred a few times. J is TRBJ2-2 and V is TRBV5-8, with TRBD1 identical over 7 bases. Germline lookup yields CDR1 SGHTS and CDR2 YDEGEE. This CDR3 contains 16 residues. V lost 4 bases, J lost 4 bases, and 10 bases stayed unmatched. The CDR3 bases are TGTGCCAGCAGCACAACCGGGACAGAGACCACCGGGGAGCTGTTTTTT. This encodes CASSTTGTETTGELFF.